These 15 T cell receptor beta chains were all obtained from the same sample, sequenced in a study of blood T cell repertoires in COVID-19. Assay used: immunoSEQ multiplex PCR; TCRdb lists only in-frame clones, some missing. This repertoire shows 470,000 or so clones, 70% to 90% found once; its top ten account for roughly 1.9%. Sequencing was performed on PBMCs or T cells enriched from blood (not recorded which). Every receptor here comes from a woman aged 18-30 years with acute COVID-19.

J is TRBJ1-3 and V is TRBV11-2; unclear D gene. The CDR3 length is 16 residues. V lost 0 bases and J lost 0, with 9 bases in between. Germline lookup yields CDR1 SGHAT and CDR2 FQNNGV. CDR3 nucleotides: TGTGCCAGCAGCTTAGAACGGAGGAGCTCTGGAAACACCATATATTTT. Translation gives CASSLERRSSGNTIYF.

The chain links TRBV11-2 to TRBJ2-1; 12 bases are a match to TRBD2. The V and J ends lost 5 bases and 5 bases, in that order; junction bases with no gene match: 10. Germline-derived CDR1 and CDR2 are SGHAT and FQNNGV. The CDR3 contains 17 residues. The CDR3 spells CASSHHLAGGLNNEQFF. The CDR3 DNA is TGTGCCAGCAGCCACCACCTAGCGGGAGGGTTGAACAATGAGCAGTTCTTC. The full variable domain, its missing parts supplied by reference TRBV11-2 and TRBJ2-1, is EAGVAQSPRYKIIEKRQSVAFWCNPISGHATLYWYQQILGQGPKLLIQFQNNGVVDDSQLPKDRFSAERLKGVDSTLKIQPAKLEDSAVYLCASSHHLAGGLNNEQFFGPGTRLTVL.

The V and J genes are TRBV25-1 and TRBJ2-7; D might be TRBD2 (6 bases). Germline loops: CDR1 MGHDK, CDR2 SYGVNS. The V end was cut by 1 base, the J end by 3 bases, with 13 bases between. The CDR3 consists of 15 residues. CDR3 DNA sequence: TGTGCCAGCAGTGAATCGGGAGTCCTGGGCTACGAGCAGTACTTC. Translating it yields CASSESGVLGYEQYF.

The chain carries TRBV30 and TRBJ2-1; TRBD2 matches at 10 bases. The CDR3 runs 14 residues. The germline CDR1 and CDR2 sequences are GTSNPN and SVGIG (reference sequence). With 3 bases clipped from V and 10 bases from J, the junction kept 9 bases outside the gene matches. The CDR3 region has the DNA TGTGCCTGGAGATCTAGCGGGGGCCCGGCGGAGCAGTTCTTC. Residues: CAWRSSGGPAEQFF.

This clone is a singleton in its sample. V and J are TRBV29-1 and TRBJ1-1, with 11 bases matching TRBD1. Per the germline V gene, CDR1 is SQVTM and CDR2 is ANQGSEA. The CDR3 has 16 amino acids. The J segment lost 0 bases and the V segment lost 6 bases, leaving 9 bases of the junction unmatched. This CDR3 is CSVVDRGLVVNTEAFF. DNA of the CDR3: TGCAGCGTGGTGGACAGGGGGCTAGTTGTGAACACTGAAGCTTTCTTT.

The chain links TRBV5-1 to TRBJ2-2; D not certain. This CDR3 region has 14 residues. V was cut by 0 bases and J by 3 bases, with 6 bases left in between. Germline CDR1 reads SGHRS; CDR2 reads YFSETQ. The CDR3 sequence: CASSLAEYTGELFF. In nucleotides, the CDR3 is TGCGCCAGCAGCTTGGCGGAGTACACCGGGGAGCTGTTTTTT.

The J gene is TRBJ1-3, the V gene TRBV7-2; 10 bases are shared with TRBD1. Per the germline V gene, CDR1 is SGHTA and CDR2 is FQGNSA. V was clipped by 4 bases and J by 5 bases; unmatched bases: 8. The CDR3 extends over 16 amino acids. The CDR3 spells CASSSSGTGVRNTIYF. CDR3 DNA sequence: TGTGCCAGCAGCTCATCCGGGACAGGGGTCAGAAACACCATATATTTT.

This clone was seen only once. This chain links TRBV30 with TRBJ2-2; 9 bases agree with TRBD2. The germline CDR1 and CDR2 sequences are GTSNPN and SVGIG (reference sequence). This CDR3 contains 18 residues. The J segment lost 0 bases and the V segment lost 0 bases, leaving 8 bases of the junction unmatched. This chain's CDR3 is CAWSVGLASTTNTGELFF. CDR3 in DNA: TGTGCCTGGAGTGTAGGACTAGCGAGTACAACGAACACCGGGGAGCTGTTTTTT.

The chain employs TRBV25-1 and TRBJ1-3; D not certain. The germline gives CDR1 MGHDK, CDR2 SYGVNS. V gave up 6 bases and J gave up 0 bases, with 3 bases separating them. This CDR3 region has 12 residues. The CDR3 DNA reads TGTGCCAGCAGGTACTCTGGAAACACCATATATTTT. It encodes CASRYSGNTIYF.

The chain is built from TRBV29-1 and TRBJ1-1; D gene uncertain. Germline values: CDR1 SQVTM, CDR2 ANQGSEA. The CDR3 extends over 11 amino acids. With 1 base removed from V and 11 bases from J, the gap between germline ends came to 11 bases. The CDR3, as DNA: TGCAGCGTTGAAGGACGCGGAGGGGCTTTCTTT. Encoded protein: CSVEGRGGAFF. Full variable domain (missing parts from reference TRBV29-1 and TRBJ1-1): SAVISQKPSRDICQRGTSLTIQCQVDSQVTMMFWYRQQPGQSLTLIATANQGSEATYESGFVIDKFPISRPNLTFSTLTVSNMSPEDSSIYLCSVEGRGGAFFGQGTRLTVV.

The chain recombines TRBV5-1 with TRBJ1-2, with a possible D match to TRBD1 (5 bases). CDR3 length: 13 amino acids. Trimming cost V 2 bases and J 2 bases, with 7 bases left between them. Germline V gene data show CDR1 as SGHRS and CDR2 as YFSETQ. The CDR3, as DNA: TGCGCCAGCAGCTTCGGGGGGAACTATGGCTACACCTTC. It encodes CASSFGGNYGYTF.

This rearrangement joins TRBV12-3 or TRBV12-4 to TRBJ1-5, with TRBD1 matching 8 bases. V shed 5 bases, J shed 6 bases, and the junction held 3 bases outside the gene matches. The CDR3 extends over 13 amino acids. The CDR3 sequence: CASSMTGAQPQHF. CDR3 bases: TGTGCCAGCAGTATGACAGGGGCTCAGCCCCAGCATTTT.

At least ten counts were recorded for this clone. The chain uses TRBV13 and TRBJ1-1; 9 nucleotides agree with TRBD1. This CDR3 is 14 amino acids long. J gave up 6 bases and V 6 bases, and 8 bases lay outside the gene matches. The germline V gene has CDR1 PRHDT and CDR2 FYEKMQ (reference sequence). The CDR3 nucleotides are TGTGCCAGCAGATGGAAGGGACAGGGAGCTGAAGCTTTCTTT. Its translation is CASRWKGQGAEAFF.

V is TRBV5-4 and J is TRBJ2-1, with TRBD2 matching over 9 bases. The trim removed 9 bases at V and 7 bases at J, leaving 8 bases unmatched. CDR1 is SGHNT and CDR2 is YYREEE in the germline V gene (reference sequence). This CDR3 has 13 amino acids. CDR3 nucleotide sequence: TGTGCCACCAAGAATACTAGCGGGAATGAGCAGTTCTTC. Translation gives CATKNTSGNEQFF.

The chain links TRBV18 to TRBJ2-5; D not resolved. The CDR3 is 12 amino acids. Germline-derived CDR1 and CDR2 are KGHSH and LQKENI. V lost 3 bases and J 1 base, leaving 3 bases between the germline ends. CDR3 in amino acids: CASSPSQETQYF. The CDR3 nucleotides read TGTGCCAGCTCACCGAGCCAAGAGACCCAGTACTTC.